This T cell receptor (beta chain) was identified during a study of CD8+ T cells in alopecia areata. Study conclusions and caveats: Lesional tissue from the scalp (especially in alopecia totalis/universalis) showed higher clonality than normal scalp. Persistence during tofacitinib was seen for many expanded lesional clones in scalp and blood.

Per the germline V gene, CDR1 is SGHNT and CDR2 is YYREEE (reference sequence). V shed 3 bases and J 5 bases; nucleotides not matched to a gene: 9. The CDR3 extends over 16 amino acids. About this clone: Its target is not known.

Noted treatment: oral pan-JAK inhibitor, 5-10 mg twice daily. Extracted from the samples, RNA was reverse transcribed into cDNA to serve as the sequencing template. Using immunoSEQ multiplex PCR, the repertoire was profiled, and TCRdb retains in-frame clones only, with some absent. The sample yields roughly 200,000 clones, 45% to 75% seen once. Here the sequenced sample was CD4+ T cells sorted from blood, taken at week 4, from a patient treated with tofacitinib. The receptor's source is a human donor with alopecia areata. This sequence joins TRBV5-4 and TRBJ2-1, with 9 bases lining up with TRBD1. The DNA for the CDR3 is TGTGCCAGCAGCTGGGGATCGGGGACAGGGAACAATGAGCAGTTCTTC. This translates into CASSWGSGTGNNEQFF.